This passage covers 11 T cell receptor beta chains from one sample sequenced in a study of OX40 agonist ivuxolimab in advanced cancers. Method: immunoSEQ multiplex PCR; TCRdb's copy keeps in-frame clones and lacks some. The sample holds some 10,000 clones, over 60% seen once. The source was CD4+ or CD8+ T cells sorted from blood, collected in a trial of the OX40 agonist ivuxolimab. These receptors were collected from an adult with an advanced solid tumor such as melanoma, head and neck, liver or kidney cancer.

The chain combines TRBV7-9 with TRBJ1-1; D remains ambiguous. The CDR3 length is 12 residues. V lost 6 bases to trimming and J lost 7 bases, with 12 bases between them. CDR1 SEHNR and CDR2 FQNEAQ come from the germline V gene (reference sequence). The CDR3 sequence: CASRLWGNEAFF. The CDR3 region has the DNA TGTGCCAGCAGGTTATGGGGTAATGAAGCTTTCTTT.

The J gene is TRBJ2-3, the V gene TRBV7-8, with D uncertain. The ends were cut back, 2 bases at V and 0 bases at J, with 6 bases in the middle. Germline CDR1 is SGHVS and CDR2 is FQNEAQ. The CDR3 covers 14 residues. The CDR3 sequence: CASSLLGSTDTQYF. CDR3 in DNA: TGTGCCAGCAGCTTACTTGGGAGCACAGATACGCAGTATTTT.

This clone was observed a handful of times. CDR3 coding DNA: TGTGCCAGCAGCACCGGGACAGGCGACACCGGGGAGCTGTTTTTT. This gives the protein CASSTGTGDTGELFF. The chain employs TRBV6-1 and TRBJ2-2; 8 nucleotides align to TRBD1. The V and J ends lost 6 bases and 3 bases, in that order; junction bases with no gene match: 6. The CDR3 spans 15 residues. Germline CDR1 MNHNS, CDR2 SASEGT.

The chain combines TRBV5-4 with TRBJ1-2, with D possibly matching TRBD1 (5 bases). CDR3 size: 14 residues. Trimming removed 4 bases at V and 4 bases at J, with 14 bases between. The germline V gene has CDR1 SGHNT and CDR2 YYREEE (reference sequence). CDR3 amino acids: CASSTGRYLYGYTF. The CDR3 bases are TGTGCCAGCAGCACAGGCAGGTACCTCTATGGCTACACCTTC.

The rearrangement uses TRBV2 and TRBJ2-5, with TRBD1 identical over 8 bases. The DNA end is more similar to TRBJ2-7, so the J call may be wrong. Germline loops: CDR1 SNHLY, CDR2 FYNNEI. There are 14 residues in the CDR3. Here the CDR3 DNA reads TGTGCCAGCAGGGGGGGACAGGCAGCCTACGAGCAGTACTTC. Translation gives CASRGGQAAYEQYF.

The table lists this clone with a count of one. The gene calls are TRBV21-1 and TRBJ2-7. TRBV21-1 is termed a pseudogene. This CDR3 is built from 13 residues. The CDR3 sequence is CASSKKGTGEQYF. As DNA, the CDR3 is TGTGCCAGCAGCAAAAAGGGGACGGGTGAGCAGTACTTC.

This clone was counted only a few times. The CDR3 nucleotides are TGTGCCAGCAGTGAAGGCGGGAGCACAGATACGCAGTATTTT. It translates to CASSEGGSTDTQYF. The J gene is TRBJ2-3, the V gene TRBV6-1; TRBD2 is a possible D gene (5 bases). The CDR3 is 14 residues long. V gave up 1 base and J gave up 0 bases, with 5 bases separating them. Germline loops: CDR1 MNHNS, CDR2 SASEGT.

This chain links TRBV19 with TRBJ1-4; D gene unclear. The CDR3 extends over 12 amino acids. The germline V gene has CDR1 LNHDA and CDR2 SQIVND (reference sequence). V was trimmed by 8 bases and J by 0 bases, leaving 4 bases between them. Here the CDR3 reads CASQATNEKLFF. For the CDR3, the DNA is TGTGCCAGTCAGGCAACTAATGAAAAACTGTTTTTT. Filled out from reference TRBV19 and TRBJ1-4, the complete variable domain reads DGGITQSPKYLFRKEGQNVTLSCEQNLNHDAMYWYRQDPGQGLRLIYYSQIVNDFQKGDIAEGYSVSREKKESFPLTVTSAQKNPTAFYLCASQATNEKLFFGSGTQLSVL.

Written as DNA, the CDR3 is TGTGCCAGCAGCTTCAGGACTAGCGGTAACAATGAGCAGTTCTTC. Its translation is CASSFRTSGNNEQFF. V and J are TRBV7-9 and TRBJ2-1; 10 bases are shared with TRBD2. Trimming at V came to 3 bases and at J to 5 bases, leaving 4 bases not matched to a gene. Looked up from germline, CDR1 is SEHNR and CDR2 is FQNEAQ (reference sequence). CDR3 length: 15 amino acids.

V and J are TRBV29-1 and TRBJ2-3; D remains ambiguous. This CDR3 is built from 13 residues. From germline, CDR1 is SQVTM and CDR2 ANQGSEA. V was pared by 7 bases and J by 7 bases, with 18 bases between. The DNA of the CDR3 is TGCAGCGCCCAGGACCCCTGGTTCCATACGCAGTATTTT. As protein: CSAQDPWFHTQYF.

This chain links TRBV7-9 with TRBJ2-5, with D unresolved. Trimming cost V 4 bases and J 1 base, with 10 bases left between them. The CDR3 covers 14 residues. In germline, CDR1 is SEHNR, CDR2 FQNEAQ (reference sequence). CDR3 sequence (DNA): TGTGCCAGCAGCTCAACAAACGCCCAAGAGACCCAGTACTTC. This sequence encodes CASSSTNAQETQYF. Variable domain in full (rest from reference TRBV7-9 and TRBJ2-5): DTGVSQNPRHKITKRGQNVTFRCDPISEHNRLYWYRQTLGQGPEFLTYFQNEAQLEKSRLLSDRFSAERPKGSFSTLEIQRTEQGDSAMYLCASSSTNAQETQYFGPGTRLLVL.